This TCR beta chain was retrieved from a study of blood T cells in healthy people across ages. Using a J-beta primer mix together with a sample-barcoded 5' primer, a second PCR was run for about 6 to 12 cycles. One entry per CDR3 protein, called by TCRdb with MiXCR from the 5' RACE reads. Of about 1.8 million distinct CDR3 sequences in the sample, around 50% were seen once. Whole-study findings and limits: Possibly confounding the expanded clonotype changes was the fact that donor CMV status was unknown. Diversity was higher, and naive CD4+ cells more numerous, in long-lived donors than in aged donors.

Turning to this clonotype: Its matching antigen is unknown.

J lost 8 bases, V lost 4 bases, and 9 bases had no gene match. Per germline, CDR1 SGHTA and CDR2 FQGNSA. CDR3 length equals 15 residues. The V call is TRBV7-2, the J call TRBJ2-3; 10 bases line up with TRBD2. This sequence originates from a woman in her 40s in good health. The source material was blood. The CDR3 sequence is CASSSSGGRSGTQYF. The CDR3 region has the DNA TGTGCCAGCAGCTCTAGCGGGGGTCGGTCAGGTACGCAGTATTTT. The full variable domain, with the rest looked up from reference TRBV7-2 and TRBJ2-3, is GAGVSQSPSNKVTEKGKDVELRCDPISGHTALYWYRQSLGQGLEFLIYFQGNSAPDKSGLPSDRFSAERTGGSVSTLTIQRTQQEDSAVYLCASSSSGGRSGTQYFGPGTRLTVL.